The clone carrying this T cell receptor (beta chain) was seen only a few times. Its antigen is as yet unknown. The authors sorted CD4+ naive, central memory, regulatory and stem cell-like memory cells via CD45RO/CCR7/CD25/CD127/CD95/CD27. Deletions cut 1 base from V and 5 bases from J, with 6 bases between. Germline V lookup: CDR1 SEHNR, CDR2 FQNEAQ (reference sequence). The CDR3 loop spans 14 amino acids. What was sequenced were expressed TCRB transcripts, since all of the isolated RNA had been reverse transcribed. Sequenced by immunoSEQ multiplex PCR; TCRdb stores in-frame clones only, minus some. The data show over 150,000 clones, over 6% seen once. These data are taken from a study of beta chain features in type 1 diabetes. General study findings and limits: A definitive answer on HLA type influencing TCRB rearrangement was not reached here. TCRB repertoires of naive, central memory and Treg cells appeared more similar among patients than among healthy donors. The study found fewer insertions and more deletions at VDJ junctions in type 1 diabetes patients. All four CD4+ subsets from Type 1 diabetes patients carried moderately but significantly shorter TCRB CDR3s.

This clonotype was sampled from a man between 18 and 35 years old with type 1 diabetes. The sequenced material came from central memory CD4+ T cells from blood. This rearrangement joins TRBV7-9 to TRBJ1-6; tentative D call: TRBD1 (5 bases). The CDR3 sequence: CASSLVGDNSPLHF. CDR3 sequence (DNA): TGTGCCAGCAGCTTAGTAGGGGATAATTCACCCCTCCACTTT.